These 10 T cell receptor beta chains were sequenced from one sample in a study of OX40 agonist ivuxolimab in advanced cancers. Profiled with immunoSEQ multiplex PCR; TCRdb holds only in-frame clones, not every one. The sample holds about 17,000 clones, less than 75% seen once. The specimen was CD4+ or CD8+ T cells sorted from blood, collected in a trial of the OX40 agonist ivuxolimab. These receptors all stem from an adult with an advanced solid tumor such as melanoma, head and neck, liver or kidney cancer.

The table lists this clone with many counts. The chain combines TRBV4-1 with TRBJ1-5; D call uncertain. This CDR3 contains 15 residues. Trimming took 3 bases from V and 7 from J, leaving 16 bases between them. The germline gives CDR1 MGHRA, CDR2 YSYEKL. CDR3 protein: CASSHHARVEQPQHF. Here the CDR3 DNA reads TGCGCCAGCAGCCACCACGCAAGGGTAGAACAGCCCCAGCATTTT.

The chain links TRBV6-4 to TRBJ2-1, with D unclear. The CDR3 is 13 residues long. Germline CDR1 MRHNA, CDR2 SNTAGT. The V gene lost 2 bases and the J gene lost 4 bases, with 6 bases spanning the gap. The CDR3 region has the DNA TGTGCCAGCAGTGACGGAGTTTACAATGAGCAGTTCTTC. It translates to CASSDGVYNEQFF.

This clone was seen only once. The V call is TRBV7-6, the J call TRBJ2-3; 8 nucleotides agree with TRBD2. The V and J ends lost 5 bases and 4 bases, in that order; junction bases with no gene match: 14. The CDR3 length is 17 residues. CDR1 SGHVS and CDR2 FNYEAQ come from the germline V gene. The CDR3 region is CASSQNAGLVRADTQYF. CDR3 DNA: TGTGCCAGCAGCCAAAACGCGGGACTAGTTAGGGCAGATACGCAGTATTTT.

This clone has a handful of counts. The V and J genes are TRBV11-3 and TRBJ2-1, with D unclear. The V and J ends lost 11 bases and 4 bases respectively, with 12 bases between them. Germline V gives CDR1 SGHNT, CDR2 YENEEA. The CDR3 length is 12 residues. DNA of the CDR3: TGTGCCGTCCGCGGTACGTACAATGAGCAGTTCTTC. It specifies CAVRGTYNEQFF.

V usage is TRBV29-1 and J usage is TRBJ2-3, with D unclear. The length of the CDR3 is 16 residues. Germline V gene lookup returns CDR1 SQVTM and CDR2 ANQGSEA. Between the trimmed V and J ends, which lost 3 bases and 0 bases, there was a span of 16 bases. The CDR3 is CSVEAVGCSSTDTQYF. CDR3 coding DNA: TGCAGCGTTGAGGCAGTTGGGTGTTCTAGCACAGATACGCAGTATTTT.

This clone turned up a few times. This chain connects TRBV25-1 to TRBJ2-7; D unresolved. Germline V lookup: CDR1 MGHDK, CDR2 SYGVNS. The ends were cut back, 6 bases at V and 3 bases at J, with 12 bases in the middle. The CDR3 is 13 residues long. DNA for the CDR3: TGTGCCAGCAGCGCTTCGTTTCTCTACGAGCAGTACTTC. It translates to CASSASFLYEQYF.

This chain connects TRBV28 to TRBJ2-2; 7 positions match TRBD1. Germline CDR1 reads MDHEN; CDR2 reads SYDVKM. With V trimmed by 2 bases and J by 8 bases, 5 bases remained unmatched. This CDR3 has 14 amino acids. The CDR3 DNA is TGTGCCAGCAGTTTAAACAGGGGAACGGGGGAGCTGTTTTTT. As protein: CASSLNRGTGELFF.

The CDR3 here is CASRTSEDEQFF. CDR3 coding DNA: TGTGCCAGCCGGACTAGTGAGGATGAGCAGTTCTTC. V usage is TRBV4-2 and J usage is TRBJ2-1; 7 nucleotides agree with TRBD2. Germline V gives CDR1 LGHNA, CDR2 YNFKEQ. J lost 8 bases, V lost 8 bases, and 6 bases had no gene match. This CDR3 comprises 12 residues.

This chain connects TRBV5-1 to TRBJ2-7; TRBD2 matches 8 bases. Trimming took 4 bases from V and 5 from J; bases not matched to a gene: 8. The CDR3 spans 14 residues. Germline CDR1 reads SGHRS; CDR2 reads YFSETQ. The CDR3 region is CASSLAGGLDEQYF. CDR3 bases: TGCGCCAGCAGCCTGGCGGGGGGCCTAGACGAGCAGTACTTC.

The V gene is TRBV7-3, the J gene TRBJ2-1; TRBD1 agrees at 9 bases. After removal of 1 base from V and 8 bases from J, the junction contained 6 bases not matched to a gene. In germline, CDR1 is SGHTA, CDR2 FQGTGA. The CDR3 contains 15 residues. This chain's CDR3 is CASSLSDRGNDEQFF. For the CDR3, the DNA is TGTGCCAGCAGCTTAAGTGACAGGGGGAACGATGAGCAGTTCTTC.